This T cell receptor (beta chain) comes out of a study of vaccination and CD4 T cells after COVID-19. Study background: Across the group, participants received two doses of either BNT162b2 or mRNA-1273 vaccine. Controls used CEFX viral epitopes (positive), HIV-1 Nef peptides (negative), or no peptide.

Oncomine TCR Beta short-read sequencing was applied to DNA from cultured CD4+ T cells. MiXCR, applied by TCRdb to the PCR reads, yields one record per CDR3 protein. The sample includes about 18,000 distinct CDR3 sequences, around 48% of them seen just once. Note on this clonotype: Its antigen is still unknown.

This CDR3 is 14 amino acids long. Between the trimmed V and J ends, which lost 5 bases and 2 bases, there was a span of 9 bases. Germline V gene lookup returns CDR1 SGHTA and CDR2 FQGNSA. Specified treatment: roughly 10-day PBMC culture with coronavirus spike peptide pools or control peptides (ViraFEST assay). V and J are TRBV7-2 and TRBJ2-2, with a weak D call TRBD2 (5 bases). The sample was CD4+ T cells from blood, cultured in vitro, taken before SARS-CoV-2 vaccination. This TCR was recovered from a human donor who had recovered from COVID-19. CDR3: CASSPLANTGELFF. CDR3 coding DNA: TGTGCCAGCAGCCCGCTAGCAAACACCGGGGAGCTGTTTTTT.